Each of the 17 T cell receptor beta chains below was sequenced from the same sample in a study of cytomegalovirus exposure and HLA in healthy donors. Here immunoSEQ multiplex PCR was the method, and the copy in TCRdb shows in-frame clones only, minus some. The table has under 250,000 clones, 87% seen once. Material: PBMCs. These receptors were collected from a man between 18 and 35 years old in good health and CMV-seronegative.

The CDR3 sequence is CAISDPEKGLKTDTQYF. Written as DNA, the CDR3 is TGTGCCATCAGTGACCCCGAGAAGGGGTTGAAGACAGATACGCAGTATTTT. The chain employs TRBV10-3 and TRBJ2-3, with D tentatively TRBD1 (5 bases). The length of the CDR3 is 17 residues. Germline loops: CDR1 ENHRY, CDR2 SYGVKD. Trimming took off 3 bases at V and 3 bases at J, with 19 bases between the two ends.

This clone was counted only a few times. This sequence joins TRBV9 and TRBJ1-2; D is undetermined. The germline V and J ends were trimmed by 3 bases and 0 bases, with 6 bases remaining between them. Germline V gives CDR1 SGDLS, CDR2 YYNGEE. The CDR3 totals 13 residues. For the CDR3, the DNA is TGTGCCAGCAGCGCGGGAGCTAACTATGGCTACACCTTC. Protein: CASSAGANYGYTF.

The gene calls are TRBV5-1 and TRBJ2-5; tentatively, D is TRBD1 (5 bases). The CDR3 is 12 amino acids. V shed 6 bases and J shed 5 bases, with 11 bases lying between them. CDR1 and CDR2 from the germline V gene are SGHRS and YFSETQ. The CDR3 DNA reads TGCGCCAGCACCCAGGGTGGCGAGACCCAGTACTTC. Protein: CASTQGGETQYF.

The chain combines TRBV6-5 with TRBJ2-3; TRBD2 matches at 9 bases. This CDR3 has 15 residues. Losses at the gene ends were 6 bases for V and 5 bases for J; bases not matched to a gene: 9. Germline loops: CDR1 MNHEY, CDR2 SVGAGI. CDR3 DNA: TGTGCCAGCAGAGGATGGGGCGGGGGGGAAGATACGCAGTATTTT. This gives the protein CASRGWGGGEDTQYF.

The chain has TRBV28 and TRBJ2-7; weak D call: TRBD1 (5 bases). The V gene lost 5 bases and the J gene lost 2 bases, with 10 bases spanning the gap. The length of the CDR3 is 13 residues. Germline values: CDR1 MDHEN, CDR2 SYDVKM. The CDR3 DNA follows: TGTGCCAGCAGTCATGGGGCCACCTACGAGCAGTACTTC. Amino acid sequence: CASSHGATYEQYF.

CDR3 sequence reads: CASSFEGAADTEAFF. CDR3 sequence (DNA): TGCGCCAGCAGCTTTGAAGGGGCCGCGGACACTGAAGCTTTCTTT. The chain couples TRBV5-1 to TRBJ1-1, with D perhaps TRBD1 (5 bases). The germline V and J ends were trimmed by 2 bases and 3 bases, with 14 bases remaining between them. The CDR3 has 15 residues. The germline V gene encodes CDR1 SGHRS and CDR2 YFSETQ.

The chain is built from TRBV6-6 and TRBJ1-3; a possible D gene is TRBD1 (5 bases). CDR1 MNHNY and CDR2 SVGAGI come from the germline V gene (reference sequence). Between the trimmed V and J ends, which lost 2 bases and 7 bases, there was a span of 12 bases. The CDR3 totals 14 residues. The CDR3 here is CASSYTREVNTIYF. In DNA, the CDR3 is TGTGCCAGCAGTTACACCAGGGAGGTTAACACCATATATTTT.

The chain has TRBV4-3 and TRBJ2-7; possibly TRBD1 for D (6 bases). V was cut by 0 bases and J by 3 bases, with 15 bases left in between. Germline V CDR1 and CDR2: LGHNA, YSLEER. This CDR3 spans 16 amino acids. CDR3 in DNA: TGCGCCAGCAGCCAAGATGGCGGGCAGGGGTTCTACGAGCAGTACTTC. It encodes CASSQDGGQGFYEQYF.

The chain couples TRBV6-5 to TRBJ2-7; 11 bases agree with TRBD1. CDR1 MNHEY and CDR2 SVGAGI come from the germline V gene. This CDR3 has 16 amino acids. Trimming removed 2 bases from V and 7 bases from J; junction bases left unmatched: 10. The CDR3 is CASSYRTGGAGSEQYF. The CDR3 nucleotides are TGTGCCAGCAGTTACAGGACAGGGGGCGCAGGGAGTGAGCAGTACTTC.

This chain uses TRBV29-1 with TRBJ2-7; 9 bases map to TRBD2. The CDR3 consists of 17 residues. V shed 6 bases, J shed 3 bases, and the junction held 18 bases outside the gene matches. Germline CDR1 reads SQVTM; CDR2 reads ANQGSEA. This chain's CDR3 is CSVRTGTSRRRRYEQYF. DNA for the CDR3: TGCAGCGTCAGAACCGGGACTAGCCGAAGACGGCGCTACGAGCAGTACTTC.

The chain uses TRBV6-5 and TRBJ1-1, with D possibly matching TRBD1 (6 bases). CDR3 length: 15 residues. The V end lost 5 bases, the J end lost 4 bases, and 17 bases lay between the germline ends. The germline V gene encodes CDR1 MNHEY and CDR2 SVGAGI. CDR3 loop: CASSPIQGAVTEAFF. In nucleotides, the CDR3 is TGTGCCAGCAGTCCAATACAGGGAGCGGTCACTGAAGCTTTCTTT.

The CDR3 reads CASSYRRTGDSPLHF. The DNA for the CDR3 is TGTGCCAGCAGTTACAGGCGGACAGGGGATTCACCCCTCCACTTT. The genes are TRBV6-5 and TRBJ1-6, with 9 bases aligning to TRBD1. This CDR3 spans 15 amino acids. Germline CDR1 MNHEY, CDR2 SVGAGI. V dropped 2 bases and J dropped 8; count of bases not matched to a gene: 4.

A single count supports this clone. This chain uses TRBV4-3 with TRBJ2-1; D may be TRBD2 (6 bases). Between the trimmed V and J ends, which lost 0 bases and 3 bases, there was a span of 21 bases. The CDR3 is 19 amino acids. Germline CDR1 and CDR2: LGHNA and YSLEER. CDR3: CASSQDTPRLGVVYNEQFF. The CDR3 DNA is TGCGCCAGCAGCCAAGATACCCCTCGACTAGGTGTGGTCTACAATGAGCAGTTCTTC.

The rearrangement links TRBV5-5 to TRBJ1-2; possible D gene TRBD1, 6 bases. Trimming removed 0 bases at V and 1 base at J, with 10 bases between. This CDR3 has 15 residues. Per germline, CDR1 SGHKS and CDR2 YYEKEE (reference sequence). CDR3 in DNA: TGTGCCAGCAGCTTGGAGGACAGTTATAACTATGGCTACACCTTC. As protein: CASSLEDSYNYGYTF.

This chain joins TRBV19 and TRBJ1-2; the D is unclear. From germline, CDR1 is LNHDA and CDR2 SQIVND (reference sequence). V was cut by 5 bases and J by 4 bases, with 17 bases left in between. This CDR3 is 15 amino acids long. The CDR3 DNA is TGTGCCAGTAGTCAGGACTCGCACCTTAGCTATGGCTACACCTTC. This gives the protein CASSQDSHLSYGYTF.

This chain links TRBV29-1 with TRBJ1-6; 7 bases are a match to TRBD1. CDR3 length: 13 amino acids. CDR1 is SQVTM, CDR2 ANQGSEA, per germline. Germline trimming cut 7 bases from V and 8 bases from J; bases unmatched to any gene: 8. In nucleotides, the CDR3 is TGCAGCGACCCGGGACAGATCCATTCACCCCTCCACTTT. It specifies CSDPGQIHSPLHF.

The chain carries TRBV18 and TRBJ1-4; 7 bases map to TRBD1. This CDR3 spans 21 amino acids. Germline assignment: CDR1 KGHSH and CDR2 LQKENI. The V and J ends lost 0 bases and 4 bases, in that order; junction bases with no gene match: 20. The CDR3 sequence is CASSPPSRTHRQGLGNEKLFF. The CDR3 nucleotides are TGTGCCAGCTCACCACCAAGCCGAACTCATCGACAGGGATTGGGTAATGAAAAACTGTTTTTT. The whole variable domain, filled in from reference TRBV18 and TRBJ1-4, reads NAGVMQNPRHLVRRRGQEARLRCSPMKGHSHVYWYRQLPEEGLKFMVYLQKENIIDESGMPKERFSAEFPKEGPSILRIQQVVRGDSAAYFCASSPPSRTHRQGLGNEKLFFGSGTQLSVL.